What follows are 5 T cell receptor beta chains derived from one specimen sequenced in a study of blood T cell repertoires in COVID-19 (dated by TCRdb to about 2020). The library came from the immunoSEQ multiplex PCR assay. TCRdb retrieved this table from immuneACCESS and kept in-frame rearrangements only. Not all clones are present; in checked studies, unresolved V genes account for under half, and no reason is known for the remainder. The sample profile shows under 350,000 clones; over 85% of them were found once. The ten largest account for about 2.4% of the sample. The sample was PBMCs or T cells enriched from blood (not recorded which). The receptor source for this set is a man aged 55 to 70 who had recovered from COVID-19.

The chain employs TRBV18 and TRBJ2-1; 11 positions agree with TRBD2. The V segment lost 9 bases and the J segment 8 bases; nucleotides outside the gene matches: 12. The CDR3 is 15 residues long. Germline lookup yields CDR1 KGHSH and CDR2 LQKENI. CDR3 DNA sequence: TGTGCCAGTCAAGGGATAGCGGGAGGGCCATATGAGCAGTTCTTC. Its translation: CASQGIAGGPYEQFF.

V is TRBV18 and J is TRBJ2-7, with D possibly being TRBD2 (5 bases). Per germline, CDR1 KGHSH and CDR2 LQKENI. The CDR3 sequence is 14 residues long. V lost 2 bases and J lost 2, with 10 bases in between. The CDR3 loop reads CASSPSTTTYEQYF. The CDR3, as DNA: TGTGCCAGCTCACCATCGACTACAACCTACGAGCAGTACTTC.

The table lists this clone with a count of one. CDR3 sequence: CASSEAFGGLPVEKLFF. The CDR3 DNA reads as TGTGCCAGCAGTGAAGCTTTCGGGGGGCTCCCCGTAGAAAAACTGTTTTTT. This chain joins TRBV6-1 and TRBJ1-4; D is possibly TRBD1 (6 bases). V was cut by 0 bases and J by 8 bases, with 19 bases left in between. The V gene's germline CDR1 is MNHNS and CDR2 SASEGT. The CDR3 contains 17 residues.

V usage is TRBV9 and J usage is TRBJ1-1; 7 positions match TRBD1. Germline trimming cut 5 bases from V and 1 base from J; bases unmatched to any gene: 5. There are 14 residues in the CDR3. Germline CDR1 reads SGDLS; CDR2 reads YYNGEE. Written as DNA, the CDR3 is TGTGCCAGCAGGGCCGGGACAGCGAACACTGAAGCTTTCTTT. It specifies CASRAGTANTEAFF.

The CDR3 bases are TGTGCCAGCAGCCTACGAGCAGGGTCTGAAGCTTTCTTT. Translation gives CASSLRAGSEAFF. The chain employs TRBV14 and TRBJ1-1; perhaps TRBD1 as D (5 bases). Germline V CDR1 and CDR2: SGHDN, FVKESK. The CDR3 consists of 13 residues. Trimming removed 4 bases from V and 6 bases from J, with 12 bases in between.